Reported below is one T cell receptor beta chain. This entry comes from a study of shared clonotypes between healthy human individuals. This CDR3 comprises 13 residues. Per the germline V gene, CDR1 is LGHNA and CDR2 is YSLEER. The V segment lost 3 bases and the J segment 15 bases; nucleotides outside the gene matches: 11. In the authors' methods: ImmunoSEQ yielded junction-only sequences lacking quality scores, so filtering differed. Repertoires were generated with immunoSEQ multiplex PCR, while TCRdb's copy carries only in-frame clones and drops some. V, J and clone size reflect that table, while D and trimming were determined from the DNA. The repertoire holds 2 million to 2.5 million clones, with roughly 92% as singletons.

The rearrangement links TRBV4-3 to TRBJ2-1, with 7 nucleotides matching TRBD2. This sequence originates from a man between 18 and 29 years old in good health. Some clones in this sample may be carry-over from other donors' samples. Specimen: naive CD4+ T cells from PBMCs. As for subset: CD45RA+ positively selected. CDR3 nucleotide sequence: TGCGCCAGCAGCCATCGCGGGAGTGCCGGGACGTTCTTC. It yields the protein CASSHRGSAGTFF.